This T cell receptor beta chain was recovered during a study of blood T cells in healthy people across ages. Sample-barcoded 5' priming and a J-beta primer mix drove a second PCR of about 7 to 11 cycles. Researchers report that a template-switch adaptor with 12 random nucleotides tagged each cDNA molecule. Every sample gave at least 2.5 million paired-end reads containing CDR3. TCRdb called the 5' RACE reads again in MiXCR, with one record for every CDR3 protein. In the table there are around 1,900,000 distinct CDR3 sequences, more than 35% of which are singletons. V dropped 3 bases and J dropped 5; count of bases not matched to a gene: 9. The CDR3 is 16 residues long. Germline lookup yields CDR1 KGHDR and CDR2 SFDVKD.

V gene TRBV24-1 combines with J gene TRBJ2-5, with 9 bases fitting TRBD1. The source of this sequence is a human donor in good health. The sequenced material came from blood. The CDR3 protein is CATSDPGTGQEETQYF. In DNA form, the CDR3 reads TGTGCCACCAGTGATCCCGGGACAGGGCAGGAGGAGACCCAGTACTTC.